The T cell receptor (beta chain) described here comes from a study of T cell responses to AZD1222 COVID-19 vaccine. Some clones are missing from TCRdb's copy, which holds only in-frame ones; the method was immunoSEQ multiplex PCR. The sample holds roughly 200,000 clones; around 94% are singletons and the top ten take approximately 1.5%. Germline V gene data show CDR1 as SGHTA and CDR2 as FQGTGA. The CDR3 runs 14 residues. V lost 3 bases, J lost 6 bases, and 3 bases stayed unmatched. The receptor comes from an adult who received the MenACWY meningococcal vaccine as a control. The sequencing here drew on peripheral blood, taken 28 days after the second dose of the MenACWY control vaccine. The chain combines TRBV7-3 with TRBJ2-7; 12 bases are shared with TRBD1. In DNA form, the CDR3 reads TGTGCCAGCAGCTTGGGACAGGGGGCGGGCGAGCAGTACTTC. Residues: CASSLGQGAGEQYF.